One and the same sample provided the 14 T cell receptor beta chains below, sequenced in a study of CD8+ T cells in alopecia areata. Following extraction, RNA underwent reverse transcription to cDNA, which served as the sequencing template. This table comes from immunoSEQ multiplex PCR, and its TCRdb copy is limited to in-frame clones, with some not included. The sample shows more than 95,000 clones, 60% to 65% of them seen only once. Treatment of the sample: oral pan-JAK inhibitor, 5-10 mg twice daily. Sequenced material: CD4+ T cells sorted from blood, taken at week 4, from a patient treated with tofacitinib. The receptors stem from a human donor with alopecia areata.

This clone was counted a few times. This chain joins TRBV9 and TRBJ1-2; weak D call: TRBD1 (5 bases). The CDR3 loop spans 15 amino acids. V was trimmed by 3 bases and J by 0 bases, leaving 12 bases between them. Germline CDR1 is SGDLS and CDR2 is YYNGEE. This chain's CDR3 is CASSDGGLANYGYTF. In nucleotides, the CDR3 is TGTGCCAGCAGCGACGGGGGTTTAGCTAACTATGGCTACACCTTC.

This clone was counted only a few times. The rearrangement joins TRBV29-1 to TRBJ1-4; D might be TRBD1 (5 bases). Trimming pared 7 bases from V and 7 bases from J, leaving 16 bases between. The CDR3 is 13 residues long. The germline V gene encodes CDR1 SQVTM and CDR2 ANQGSEA. The CDR3 region is CSGQGRWGEKLFF. CDR3 DNA: TGCAGCGGCCAGGGACGATGGGGTGAAAAACTGTTTTTT.

V is TRBV9 and J is TRBJ2-5; D unresolved. CDR1 and CDR2 (germline): SGDLS, YYNGEE. Deletions cut 7 bases from V and 6 bases from J, with 10 bases between. This CDR3 comprises 11 residues. The CDR3 region has the DNA TGTGCCAGCGGGTCCCTAAAGACCCAGTACTTC. Translated: CASGSLKTQYF. The variable domain in full, with the rest retrieved from reference TRBV9 and TRBJ2-5, is DSGVTQTPKHLITATGQRVTLRCSPRSGDLSVYWYQQSLDQGLQFLIQYYNGEERAKGNILERFSAQQFPDLHSELNLSSLELGDSALYFCASGSLKTQYFGPGTRLLVL.

This clone was observed a handful of times. The chain employs TRBV9 and TRBJ1-6; 8 bases match TRBD1. The CDR3 has 16 amino acids. Looked up from germline, CDR1 is SGDLS and CDR2 is YYNGEE. Trimming at V came to 4 bases and at J to 9 bases, leaving 12 bases not matched to a gene. The CDR3 loop is CASSSSGQGRSSPLHF. The CDR3 DNA follows: TGTGCCAGCAGCTCCTCTGGACAGGGAAGGTCTTCACCCCTCCACTTT. Variable domain in full (rest from reference TRBV9 and TRBJ1-6): DSGVTQTPKHLITATGQRVTLRCSPRSGDLSVYWYQQSLDQGLQFLIQYYNGEERAKGNILERFSAQQFPDLHSELNLSSLELGDSALYFCASSSSGQGRSSPLHFGNGTRLTVT.

This rearrangement joins TRBV29-1 to TRBJ2-3; 7 bases match TRBD2. The V segment lost 7 bases and the J segment 2 bases; nucleotides outside the gene matches: 6. Germline V CDR1 and CDR2: SQVTM, ANQGSEA. CDR3 length: 13 residues. For the CDR3, the DNA is TGCAGCGCTCAGGGAGGGTACACAGATACGCAGTATTTT. This translates into CSAQGGYTDTQYF.

The chain employs TRBV11-2 and TRBJ2-3; D is ambiguous. Trimming cost V 6 bases and J 6 bases, with 10 bases left between them. This CDR3 is built from 12 residues. Germline CDR1 is SGHAT and CDR2 is FQNNGV. The CDR3 region is CASRSVSDTQYF. The CDR3 DNA sequence: TGTGCCAGCAGGTCGGTGTCGGATACGCAGTATTTT.

The sample holds a few counts of this clone. The chain links TRBV7-9 to TRBJ2-3, with a weak D call TRBD1 (5 bases). The CDR3 is 16 residues long. Trimming cost V 3 bases and J 0 bases, with 13 bases left between them. Germline CDR1 and CDR2: SEHNR and FQNEAQ (reference sequence). The CDR3 loop reads CASSLGQGPSTDTQYF. The DNA of the CDR3 is TGTGCCAGCAGCTTGGGGCAGGGCCCTAGCACAGATACGCAGTATTTT. The whole variable domain, remainder taken from reference TRBV7-9 and TRBJ2-3, is DTGVSQNPRHKITKRGQNVTFRCDPISEHNRLYWYRQTLGQGPEFLTYFQNEAQLEKSRLLSDRFSAERPKGSFSTLEIQRTEQGDSAMYLCASSLGQGPSTDTQYFGPGTRLTVL.

The chain uses TRBV2 and TRBJ1-2; D may be TRBD1 (5 bases). The V and J ends lost 6 bases and 7 bases respectively, with 12 bases between them. Germline CDR1 reads SNHLY; CDR2 reads FYNNEI. The CDR3 runs to 12 residues. CDR3 bases: TGTGCCAGCAGCCGTCAGGGTGCTGGCTACACCTTC. Translated, it gives CASSRQGAGYTF. Full variable domain (remainder filled in from reference TRBV2 and TRBJ1-2): EPEVTQTPSHQVTQMGQEVILRCVPISNHLYFYWYRQILGQKVEFLVSFYNNEISEKSEIFDDQFSVERPDGSNFTLKIRSTKLEDSAMYFCASSRQGAGYTFGSGTRLTVV.

For the CDR3, the DNA is TGTGCCAGCAGCTTGGTAGTAGTTTACGGGGAGCTGTTTTTT. Residues: CASSLVVVYGELFF. The chain links TRBV7-2 to TRBJ2-2; no clear D. The CDR3 consists of 14 residues. Germline CDR1 is SGHTA and CDR2 is FQGNSA. The ends were cut back, 3 bases at V and 7 bases at J, with 12 bases in the middle.

The CDR3 DNA follows: TGTGCCAGCAGTACAGGGGAGCAAGAGACCCAGTACTTC. It yields the protein CASSTGEQETQYF. This rearrangement joins TRBV2 to TRBJ2-5, with 7 bases fitting TRBD1. Losses at the gene ends were 5 bases for V and 2 bases for J; bases not matched to a gene: 2. The CDR3 has 13 amino acids. Germline assignment: CDR1 SNHLY and CDR2 FYNNEI.

The chain carries TRBV7-9 and TRBJ2-1, with 9 nucleotides matching TRBD2. The V gene's germline CDR1 is SEHNR and CDR2 FQNEAQ (reference sequence). This CDR3 contains 17 residues. Losses at the gene ends were 3 bases for V and 9 bases for J; bases not matched to a gene: 15. The CDR3 nucleotides read TGTGCCAGCAGCTTGGGGGTTCGACTAGCGGCGACGGGTGAGCAGTTCTTC. Translated, it gives CASSLGVRLAATGEQFF.

This clone came up a few times. This sequence joins TRBV4-1 and TRBJ2-5; 7 bases map to TRBD1. The J segment lost 4 bases and the V segment lost 0 bases, leaving 14 bases of the junction unmatched. Germline CDR1 MGHRA, CDR2 YSYEKL. The CDR3 is 18 amino acids. CDR3 loop: CASSQEGLQGTPGETQYF. Written as DNA, the CDR3 is TGCGCCAGCAGCCAAGAGGGGCTACAGGGGACCCCAGGAGAGACCCAGTACTTC.

The chain employs TRBV5-1 and TRBJ1-1, with 7 bases fitting TRBD1. V lost 3 bases to trimming and J lost 11 bases; unmatched junction nucleotides: 10. The V gene's germline CDR1 is SGHRS and CDR2 YFSETQ. The CDR3 spans 13 residues. The CDR3 protein is CASSSDRAMFAFF. DNA for the CDR3: TGCGCCAGCAGCTCCGACAGGGCGATGTTCGCTTTCTTT. Combining the CDR3 with reference TRBV5-1 and TRBJ1-1 gives the whole variable domain KAGVTQTPRYLIKTRGQQVTLSCSPISGHRSVSWYQQTPGQGLQFLFEYFSETQRNKGNFPGRFSGRQFSNSRSEMNVSTLELGDSALYLCASSSDRAMFAFFGQGTRLTVV.

V usage is TRBV20-1 and J usage is TRBJ1-2; TRBD1 matches 7 bases. V trimming: 5 bases; J trimming: 8 bases; junction bases outside the gene matches: 5. Germline V gene lookup returns CDR1 DFQATT and CDR2 SNEGSKA (reference sequence). This CDR3 contains 11 residues. The CDR3 spells CSAEGARGYTF. CDR3 bases: TGCAGTGCTGAGGGGGCAAGGGGCTACACCTTC.